The TCR beta chain described here comes from a study of blood T cell repertoires in COVID-19 (TCRdb year 2020). In the study overall: Samples covering the acute and convalescent phases of COVID-19 were provided by collaborators in the United States, Italy and Spain. The material from the prospective study consisted of cDNA or gDNA derived from T cells, B-cell-depleted T cells, or PBMCs. Deeply sampled blood TCRbeta repertoires from subjects exposed to, actively infected with, or recovered from COVID-19 were included in the dataset. The repertoires were made available in a free public database intended to serve as a resource for research on the immune response to SARS-CoV-2. Samples were obtained from the ongoing ImmuneRACE study (first 160 participants) and from 950 to 1,500 subjects provided by 6 global collaborators. The sample metadata nearly always contained a de-identified subject ID, COVID-19 status, age in years and sex. Where available, HLA class I and class II types were taken from metadata supplied by the sample provider and were not determined by assay-based typing. Results and caveats for the whole study, not just this receptor: How much clinical and demographic metadata was included differed by source and by participant, and the metadata was provided uncurated.

CDR1 KGHSH and CDR2 LQKENI were looked up in the germline V gene. The CDR3 numbers 16 residues from cysteine through phenylalanine. Only the CDR3 portion is preserved as DNA: 48 bases, with reading frame beginning at the first base. The germline ends are 16 bases apart after V is trimmed by 4 bases and J by 6 bases. The collaborating institutions used their own protocols to collect whole blood in K2EDTA tubes. For TCRbeta analysis, collaborator samples were shipped as frozen whole blood, as isolated PBMCs, or as DNA extracted from either sample type. Worth noting for this clone: Its antigen remains undetermined. The sample holds no much larger clone one base away, and base qualities are not on file.

The immunoSEQ Assay, a bias-controlled multiplex PCR, was used to amplify TCRbeta CDR3 regions from genomic DNA. Turning to the authors' computational methods: The number of nucleated cells in each sample was estimated from the amplification of reference gene primers within the assay. To quantify the absolute abundance of each unique TCRbeta CDR3 rearrangement, sequence reads were collapsed and filtered. For each sample, productive Simpson clonality was calculated by taking the square root of Simpson's diversity index across productive rearrangements. TCRdb's version of the immuneACCESS table is confined to in-frame rearrangements and falls short of the full clone set. An unresolved V gene accounts for under half of the shortfall where checked; the remainder is of unknown origin. The V and J calls and clone size come from that table; D and trimming were worked out from the DNA. This sample gives over 65,000 clones in total; about nine tenths of them show up just once. Over 7.5% of the sample is in the top ten clones.

The sample consisted of peripheral blood. The chain is encoded by TRBV18 joined to TRBJ1-6, with TRBD1 as a weak D call on 6 bases. The receptor was isolated from a man aged 25-45 years with acute or convalescent COVID-19. The sequenced DNA: TGTGCCAGCTCACGCCAGGGGCCCTATGTTAATTCACCCCTCCACTTT. This gives the protein CASSRQGPYVNSPLHF.